The following is a T cell receptor beta chain sequence with its context. Its antigen is undetermined. Germline loops: CDR1 MNHEY, CDR2 SMNVEV (reference sequence). V was pared by 5 bases and J by 3 bases, with 7 bases of the junction left unmatched. The CDR3 runs to 17 residues. Generated by immunoSEQ multiplex PCR, the TCRdb table keeps only in-frame clones and is missing some. The sample includes approximately 20,000 clones, 80% to 90% of them seen just once. These data are taken from a study of OX40 agonist ivuxolimab in advanced cancers. The overall study: Patients received ivuxolimab, an intravenous treatment, every 2 weeks at 0.01 to 10 mg/kg. Patients with prior anti-PD-1, anti-PD-L1 or anti-CTLA-4 therapy were eligible; 35% to 45% had some.

Findings of the study overall: Partial responders at 0.1-3.0 mg/kg showed near-lowest clonal expansion.

The chain joins TRBV27 to TRBJ2-1; TRBD2 matches 13 bases. Specimen: CD4+ or CD8+ T cells sorted from blood, collected in a trial of the OX40 agonist ivuxolimab. The receptor comes from an adult with an advanced solid tumor such as melanoma, head and neck, liver or kidney cancer. CDR3 protein: CASSPGLAGVHYNEQFF. The CDR3 DNA sequence: TGTGCCAGCAGTCCAGGACTAGCGGGGGTACACTACAATGAGCAGTTCTTC.